Presented here are 11 T cell receptor beta chains from one specimen sequenced in a study of T cell repertoires in cytomegalovirus infection (dated 2019 in TCRdb). The treatment or condition tag for this specimen amounts to: in vitro stimulation with specific CMV peptide epitopes to enrich CMV-specific T cells. These TCRs' antigens remain unknown. The sequencer listed for this sample is Illumina HiSeq 1500. Starting from the raw public reads, TCRdb applied fastp trimming at Q25, assembled clones with MiXCR and retained in-frame beta chains. Rows are unified per CDR3 protein, each entry keeping the most common DNA and genes. This sample is represented by 360,000 or so distinct CDR3 sequences; just under 35% of them were singletons. The ten largest clones represent roughly 14% of the sample. Sequenced here: cultured PBMCs, sampled from culture after CMV antigen stimulation. The receptor set was obtained from a human donor in good health (CMV status not recorded). Some clones in this sample may be carry-over from other donors' samples.

The chain combines TRBV19 with TRBJ2-2; a weak D match, TRBD2 (6 bases). Trimming took off 6 bases at V and 5 bases at J, with 13 bases between the two ends. The CDR3 contains 14 residues. In germline, CDR1 is LNHDA, CDR2 SQIVND (reference sequence). The CDR3 sequence is CASSRLVRTGELFF. The DNA of the CDR3 is TGTGCCAGTAGCCGACTAGTAAGGACCGGGGAGCTGTTTTTT.

The chain couples TRBV29-1 to TRBJ2-1, with TRBD2 identical over 8 bases. V trimming: 8 bases; J trimming: 7 bases; junction bases outside the gene matches: 13. The germline V gene encodes CDR1 SQVTM and CDR2 ANQGSEA. There are 14 residues in the CDR3. The CDR3 DNA reads as TGCAGCATTGCCCGAGTGGCGGGAGGTAATGAGCAGTTCTTC. This gives the protein CSIARVAGGNEQFF.

The genes are TRBV4-1 and TRBJ1-5; D remains unclear. The CDR3 is 19 residues long. Germline V gene data show CDR1 as MGHRA and CDR2 as YSYEKL. V lost 0 bases and J 0 bases, leaving 18 bases between the germline ends. In nucleotides, the CDR3 is TGCGCCAGCAGCCAAGACTTGACCTCAGGATTTTATAGCAATCAGCCCCAGCATTTT. Protein: CASSQDLTSGFYSNQPQHF.

This clonotype came up many times. This chain links TRBV7-2 with TRBJ2-3; 11 bases agree with TRBD1. Germline CDR1 is SGHTA and CDR2 is FQGNSA. The CDR3 totals 16 residues. Unmatched junction bases numbered 10, after V lost 7 bases and J lost 4 bases. CDR3 region: CASNTGRTGGADTQYF. The CDR3 DNA reads as TGTGCCAGCAATACAGGCCGGACAGGGGGCGCAGATACGCAGTATTTT.

This clonotype turned up a few times. The chain combines TRBV7-2 with TRBJ1-1; D is unclear. The CDR3 has 12 residues. The V gene's germline CDR1 is SGHTA and CDR2 FQGNSA. The V gene lost 1 base and the J gene lost 6 bases, with 6 bases spanning the gap. The CDR3 region is CASSLGVSEAFF. CDR3 in DNA: TGTGCCAGCAGCTTAGGGGTCTCTGAAGCTTTCTTT.

The rearrangement joins TRBV12-3 or TRBV12-4 to TRBJ1-2, with 7 nucleotides matching TRBD1. J lost 8 bases, V lost 6 bases, and 15 bases had no gene match. The CDR3 covers 15 residues. The CDR3 DNA sequence: TGTGCCAGCAGAACCGACAGGGTCCGTTCGGTCGGCTACACCTTC. As protein: CASRTDRVRSVGYTF.

This clonotype turned up a few times. DNA for the CDR3: TGTGCCAGCGGGGACCCGGGACCGCCGTTGTACACCATATATTTT. This sequence encodes CASGDPGPPLYTIYF. This chain joins TRBV27 and TRBJ1-3; possibly TRBD1 for D (5 bases). The CDR3 is made up of 15 amino acids. V lost 8 bases and J lost 8, with 22 bases in between. Germline lookup yields CDR1 MNHEY and CDR2 SMNVEV (reference sequence).

The chain uses TRBV6-8 and TRBJ1-2, with 9 bases identical to TRBD1. The V gene end was trimmed by 5 bases and the J gene end by 4 bases; junction bases not matched to a gene: 8. The CDR3 contains 15 residues. Germline V CDR1 and CDR2: MNHGY, SAAAGT. The CDR3, as DNA: TGTGCCAGCAGTCGACAGGGGGGGGAGATCTATGGCTACACCTTC. Its translation: CASSRQGGEIYGYTF.

The chain is built from TRBV15 and TRBJ2-5; 11 nucleotides line up with TRBD2. This CDR3 region has 16 residues. J lost 4 bases, V lost 0 bases, and 4 bases had no gene match. CDR1 and CDR2 from the germline V gene are LNHNV and YYDKDF (reference sequence). The CDR3 loop reads CATSRDSGRALETQYF. CDR3 coding DNA: TGTGCCACCAGCAGAGATAGCGGGAGGGCCTTAGAGACCCAGTACTTC. Full variable domain (missing parts from reference TRBV15 and TRBJ2-5): DAMVIQNPRYQVTQFGKPVTLSCSQTLNHNVMYWYQQKSSQAPKLLFHYYDKDFNNEADTPDNFQSRRPNTSFCFLDIRSPGLGDTAMYLCATSRDSGRALETQYFGPGTRLLVL.

This clonotype appeared a few times. The V and J genes are TRBV7-2 and TRBJ2-3, with TRBD2 matching over 14 bases. V lost 5 bases to trimming and J lost 5 bases; unmatched junction nucleotides: 9. The CDR3 sequence is 17 residues long. From germline, CDR1 is SGHTA and CDR2 FQGNSA. The CDR3 loop is CASSPRRLAGGGDTQYF. DNA of the CDR3: TGTGCCAGCAGCCCCCGACGACTAGCGGGAGGGGGAGATACGCAGTATTTT.

The sample holds a few counts of this clonotype. The genes are TRBV6-5 and TRBJ1-4; 7 nucleotides align to TRBD1. CDR3 length equals 13 residues. V shed 6 bases and J 7 bases; nucleotides not matched to a gene: 5. From germline, CDR1 is MNHEY and CDR2 SVGAGI. The CDR3 nucleotides read TGTGCCAGCAGGCCCGGGACAGCTGAAAAACTGTTTTTT. Translated, it gives CASRPGTAEKLFF.